One TCR beta chain is described in this entry. The sample holds many counts of this clonotype. No cognate antigen has been identified for it. No qualities accompany the bases; no much larger clone lies one base away. CDR1 is given as MNHEY and CDR2 as SVGEGT, both from the germline V gene. Spanning cysteine to phenylalanine, the CDR3 consists of 19 amino acids. Only the CDR3 part of the read is kept: 57 bases, read in frame from the first base. V is cut back by 4 bases and J by 5 bases, with 20 bases in the junction unmatched. The data were taken from a study of Graves' ophthalmopathy and Graves' hyperthyroidism (dated by TCRdb to the late 2010s). Broadly, across the study: Peripheral blood was collected at initial diagnosis, before any treatment. Following sample collection, hyperthyroidism patients were given methimazole at a starting dose of 30 mg daily, and ophthalmopathy patients were given high-dose intravenous methylprednisolone. To explore V-J signatures that distinguish ophthalmopathy from hyperthyroidism, a discovery set of around 100 patients was enrolled, made up of 40 to 45 with ophthalmopathy and 55 to 65 with stable hyperthyroidism. An independent validation cohort comprised around 19 hyperthyroidism patients and about 16 patients who later progressed from hyperthyroidism to ophthalmopathy. In total, approximately 140 blood samples were TCR-sequenced: approximately 42 ophthalmopathy, some 75 hyperthyroidism and about 17 hyperthyroidism-to-ophthalmopathy patients. For training and testing, the 100 or so patients in the discovery cohort were randomly divided in a 7:3 ratio. In more than five hyperthyroidism patients, T-cell repertoires of thyroid tissue and blood were compared. TCR beta repertoire signatures were used to distinguish Graves' ophthalmopathy from Graves' hyperthyroidism and to predict progression to ophthalmopathy.

TCR beta CDR3 regions were amplified from RNA transcripts for repertoire sequencing. The first round of RT-PCR was done with HTBI primers and the Qiagen OneStep RT-PCR kit, and was followed by a second round of multiplex PCR, then size selection and purification. Libraries were sequenced on an Illumina HiSeq2000 using paired-end 100 bp reads. The study's processing was this. SOAPnuke was used for read processing, and reads with adapters, uncalled bases, a mean Phred below 15, or no exact constant-primer or identifier match were discarded. COPE v1.2.5 was used to merge high-quality paired reads. Each unique nucleotide sequence was treated as a clonotype, and MiTCR v1.1 was used to align the clonotypes to the IMGT TRB V, D and J references. Only V-J combinations with frequency above 0.0001 were analysed, covering approximately 99% of repertoires. For each V-J combination, a TCR clonal expansion and chaos score was defined as the ratio of F50 clonal expansion to chaos observed in the TCRdist matrix. Welch's t-statistics and random forest were used to narrow the features down to around 12 V-J combinations, which were then fed into a naive Bayes classifier. The Morisita-Horn index was used to measure how similar the thyroid and blood repertoires were. TCRdb redid the processing of the public reads, applying fastp at Q25 and MiXCR, and retained in-frame beta chains. Duplicate CDR3 protein sequences are folded into a single record with the most common DNA and genes. TCRdb's processing, not the authors', yielded these V and J calls. The sample contains 350,000 to 400,000 distinct CDR3 sequences, 15% of them found a single time. The ten largest clones take up about 7.3% of the sample.

Hyperthyroidism was defined as stable when no progression to ophthalmopathy occurred within 18 months of follow-up. Hyperthyroidism patients were newly diagnosed, were aged 18 to 65 years, and had a disease duration under 2 months. Anyone with other autoimmune diseases, uncontrolled infections, pregnancy or lactation was excluded from the study. Diagnosis was based on clinical symptoms, serum thyroxine, TRAb, thyroid ultrasound and orbital computed tomography. PBMCs were isolated from around 10 ml of fresh peripheral blood by Ficoll-Paque density gradient centrifugation. Total RNA was extracted with Trizol reagent and quality-checked on an Agilent 2100 Bioanalyzer. The paper as a whole reports these results and caveats: In validation, the model predicted ophthalmopathy progression with less than 71% sensitivity and approximately 75% specificity; roughly 12 predicted patients were CT-confirmed with GO in a median of 6.5 months. In cross-validation, the 13-signature model distinguished ophthalmopathy from stable hyperthyroidism with 85% to 90% sensitivity and about 81% specificity, and in the test set the corresponding values were roughly 80% and 75%. Sample size was not predetermined statistically, and investigators were not blinded to group allocation. Most expanded thyroid clonotypes with a frequency above 0.001 also appeared in blood, which suggests that blood repertoires may reflect the immune response in the thyroid.

Here the chain combines TRBV6-2 or TRBV6-3 and TRBJ1-1; 9 of the junction bases match TRBD1. Sequenced material: peripheral blood. The clonotype was recovered from a woman under 30 with stable Graves' hyperthyroidism. Donor details come from another sample of the same person, matched by shared clones. The bases are TGTGCCAGCAGTTCCTGGGCAGGACAGGGGCGCGCTGTATGGACTGAAGCTTTCTTT. It encodes CASSSWAGQGRAVWTEAFF.